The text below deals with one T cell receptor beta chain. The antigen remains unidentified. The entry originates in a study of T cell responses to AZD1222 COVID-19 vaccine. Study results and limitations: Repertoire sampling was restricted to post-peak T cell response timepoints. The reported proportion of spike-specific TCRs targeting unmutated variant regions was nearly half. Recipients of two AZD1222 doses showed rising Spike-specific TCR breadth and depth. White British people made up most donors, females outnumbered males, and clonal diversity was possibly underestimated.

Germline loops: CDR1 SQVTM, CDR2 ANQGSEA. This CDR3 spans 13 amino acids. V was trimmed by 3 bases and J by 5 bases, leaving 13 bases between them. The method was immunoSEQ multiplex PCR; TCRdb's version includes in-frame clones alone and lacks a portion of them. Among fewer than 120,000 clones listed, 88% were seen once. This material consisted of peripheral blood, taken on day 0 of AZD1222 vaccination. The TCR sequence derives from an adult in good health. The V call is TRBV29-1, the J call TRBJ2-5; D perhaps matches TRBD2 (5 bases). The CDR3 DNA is TGCAGCGTTGACATCAGTGAGCGGGAGACCCAGTACTTC. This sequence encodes CSVDISERETQYF.